This TCR beta chain stems from a study of blood T cell repertoires in COVID-19. Measured with immunoSEQ multiplex PCR; TCRdb has only the in-frame clones, and not every one. The sample has about 150,000 clones, about four fifths seen once; the top ten hold 9.2%. The specimen was PBMCs or T cells enriched from blood (not recorded which). The TCR sequence derives from a man in his fifties or sixties who had recovered from COVID-19.

CDR3 protein: CASSLVWQATNEKLFF. For the CDR3, the DNA is TGTGCCAGCAGCTTAGTTTGGCAGGCAACTAATGAAAAACTGTTTTTT. The rearrangement joins TRBV11-2 to TRBJ1-4; no firm D call. The CDR3 is made up of 16 amino acids. Germline CDR1 and CDR2: SGHAT and FQNNGV. V was clipped by 1 base and J by 0 bases, with 9 bases between them.